This TCR beta chain was sequenced in a study of Ad26.COV2.S vaccination and SARS-CoV-2 variants. The treatment is: roughly 20 received Ad26.COV2.S at low or high dose, single or two shots; about 5 received placebo; per-sample allocation not given. The investigators took samples on day 63 after the first vaccine or placebo injection. An Ad26 vector was used to express Wuhan-strain SARS-CoV-2 spike as the vaccine. TCRdb keeps only in-frame clones here, not all; method: immunoSEQ multiplex PCR. There are under 500,000 clones in the sample; 92% occur only once, and roughly 1.7% lies in the top ten. This CDR3 is 15 amino acids long. V was clipped by 6 bases and J by 7 bases, with 21 bases between them. CDR1 is MDHEN, CDR2 SYDVKM, per germline.

This chain connects TRBV28 to TRBJ2-5; tentative D call: TRBD1 (6 bases). The source material was peripheral blood, sampled in a trial of Ad26.COV2.S vaccine versus placebo. This sequence was found in a person aged 18-60 years who received the Ad26.COV2.S COVID-19 vaccine or a placebo. CDR3 sequence reads: CASSQTQGWAGTQYF. The CDR3 DNA sequence: TGTGCCAGCAGCCAAACTCAGGGGTGGGCGGGGACCCAGTACTTC.